This T cell receptor beta chain comes out of a study of regulatory T cells in long-lasting Graves disease. This clonotype was counted ten times or more. Time point indicated: persistent/refractory GD, antithyroid drugs over 5 years with positive TRAb. The TCR library was prepared using RNA isolated from PBMCs. Construction of TCR beta libraries relied on iRepertoire HTBI primers and on Arm-PCR targeting CDR3 regions. TCRdb re-called the multiplex PCR reads through MiXCR, storing one row per CDR3 protein. Among approximately 440,000 distinct CDR3 sequences listed, 20% to 25% were seen once. CDR3 length equals 15 residues. The V gene's germline CDR1 is SNHLY and CDR2 FYNNEI. J was trimmed by 7 bases and V by 5 bases; bases with no gene match: 11.

This clonotype was obtained from a female donor with Graves disease. V gene TRBV2 combines with J gene TRBJ2-7; the match to TRBD1 covers 10 bases. The sequenced sample was peripheral blood mononuclear cells (PBMCs), obtained when the disease was refractory, from a patient treated with antithyroid drugs. Here the CDR3 DNA reads TGTGCCAGCAGTCTCTTCGGGACAGGGGCGGGTGAGCAGTACTTC. It codes for CASSLFGTGAGEQYF.